Sequencing of this T cell receptor (beta chain) was carried out in a study of shared clonotypes between healthy human individuals. Points on this clone: The antigen remains unidentified. The same CDR3 can be traced to other DNA sequences in this sample.

The length of the CDR3 is 15 residues. Germline-derived CDR1 and CDR2 are SGHTA and FQGTGA. The J segment lost 3 bases and the V segment lost 4 bases, leaving 3 bases of the junction unmatched. This table comes from immunoSEQ multiplex PCR, and its TCRdb copy is limited to in-frame clones, with some not included. The table records some 2.3 million clones, 85% to 95% of them present only once. Study findings and constraints: Non-shared clonotypes had lower generation probabilities than those shared by all four donors.

The TCR was taken from a man between 18 and 35 years old in good health. Some clones in this sample may be carry-over from other donors' samples. The genes are TRBV7-3 and TRBJ2-1; 10 bases map to TRBD1. The sequencing input was naive CD4+ T cells from PBMCs. Subset reported: CD45RA+ positively selected. CDR3 amino acids: CASSSGQGDYNEQFF. CDR3 bases: TGTGCCAGCAGCTCCGGACAGGGGGACTACAATGAGCAGTTCTTC.